This T cell receptor (beta chain) was sequenced in a study of cytomegalovirus exposure and HLA in healthy donors. With 60 Vbeta and 13 Jbeta primers, the PCR was carried out. Sequencing was performed with immunoSEQ multiplex PCR; in TCRdb, only in-frame clones are kept and a portion is missing. The data hold 150,000 to 200,000 clones, with approximately 79% observed a single time. Trimming at V came to 3 bases and at J to 1 base, leaving 0 bases not matched to a gene. Per the germline V gene, CDR1 is SGHTA and CDR2 is FQGNSA. This CDR3 has 16 residues. The sequenced material came from PBMCs. The V call is TRBV7-2, the J call TRBJ2-3; 14 bases align to TRBD2. The receptor comes from a woman aged 30 to 39 in good health and CMV-seropositive. Here the CDR3 reads CASSLGLAGGTDTQYF. The CDR3 DNA follows: TGTGCCAGCAGCTTGGGACTAGCGGGGGGCACAGATACGCAGTATTTT.